The text below deals with one T cell receptor beta chain. Looked up from germline, CDR1 is SEHNR and CDR2 is FQNEAQ (reference sequence). V was cut by 5 bases and J by 12 bases, with 27 bases left in between. This CDR3 has 16 amino acids. This sample stems from a study of CD8+CD57+ T cells in acquired aplastic anemia. At the level of the study: Sorted CD4+ and CD8+ cells yielded roughly 3.4 ug of DNA on average.

Patients chosen for sequencing had CD8+CD57+ cells that had expanded, as shown by flow cytometry. As a group, the patients uniformly had severe acquired aplastic anemia. TCR beta VDJ combinations and CDR3 sequences were profiled from genomic DNA. Each CDR3 protein is one row after TCRdb ran MiXCR on the reads. The repertoire holds fewer than 300,000 distinct CDR3 sequences, less than 85% seen once, with roughly 42% in the top ten. The specimen sequenced was sorted CD4+, CD8+, or CD8+CD57+ T cells (not recorded which) from PBMCs. The V call is TRBV7-9, the J call TRBJ2-3; D might be TRBD2 (5 bases). This receptor was obtained from a human donor with aplastic anemia. This CDR3 is CASSGESKVGSAKQYF. In nucleotides, the CDR3 is TGTGCCAGCAGCGGGGAGAGCAAAGTTGGTTCGGCCAAACAGTATTTT.